The clone carrying this T cell receptor (beta chain) appeared many times. The data belong to a study of Graves' ophthalmopathy and Graves' hyperthyroidism. Amplification targeted the TCR beta CDR3 regions, with RNA transcripts as the source material. The library came from an HTBI-primed first-round RT-PCR and a second-round multiplex PCR. From the multiplex PCR reads, TCRdb called clonotypes with MiXCR, one entry per CDR3 protein. Of a few hundred thousand distinct CDR3 sequences in the sample, just over 15% are singletons; the top ten hold roughly 7%. The length of the CDR3 is 13 residues. Germline CDR1 MNHEY, CDR2 SVGAGI. Trimming removed 4 bases from V and 2 bases from J, with 8 bases in between.

The chain recombines TRBV6-5 with TRBJ1-1; D gene uncertain. The receptor was derived from a woman between 18 and 29 years old with stable Graves' hyperthyroidism. The sequencing sample was made of peripheral blood. This chain's CDR3 is CASSSQSNTEAFF. The CDR3 DNA reads TGTGCCAGCAGTTCGCAGAGCAACACTGAAGCTTTCTTT.